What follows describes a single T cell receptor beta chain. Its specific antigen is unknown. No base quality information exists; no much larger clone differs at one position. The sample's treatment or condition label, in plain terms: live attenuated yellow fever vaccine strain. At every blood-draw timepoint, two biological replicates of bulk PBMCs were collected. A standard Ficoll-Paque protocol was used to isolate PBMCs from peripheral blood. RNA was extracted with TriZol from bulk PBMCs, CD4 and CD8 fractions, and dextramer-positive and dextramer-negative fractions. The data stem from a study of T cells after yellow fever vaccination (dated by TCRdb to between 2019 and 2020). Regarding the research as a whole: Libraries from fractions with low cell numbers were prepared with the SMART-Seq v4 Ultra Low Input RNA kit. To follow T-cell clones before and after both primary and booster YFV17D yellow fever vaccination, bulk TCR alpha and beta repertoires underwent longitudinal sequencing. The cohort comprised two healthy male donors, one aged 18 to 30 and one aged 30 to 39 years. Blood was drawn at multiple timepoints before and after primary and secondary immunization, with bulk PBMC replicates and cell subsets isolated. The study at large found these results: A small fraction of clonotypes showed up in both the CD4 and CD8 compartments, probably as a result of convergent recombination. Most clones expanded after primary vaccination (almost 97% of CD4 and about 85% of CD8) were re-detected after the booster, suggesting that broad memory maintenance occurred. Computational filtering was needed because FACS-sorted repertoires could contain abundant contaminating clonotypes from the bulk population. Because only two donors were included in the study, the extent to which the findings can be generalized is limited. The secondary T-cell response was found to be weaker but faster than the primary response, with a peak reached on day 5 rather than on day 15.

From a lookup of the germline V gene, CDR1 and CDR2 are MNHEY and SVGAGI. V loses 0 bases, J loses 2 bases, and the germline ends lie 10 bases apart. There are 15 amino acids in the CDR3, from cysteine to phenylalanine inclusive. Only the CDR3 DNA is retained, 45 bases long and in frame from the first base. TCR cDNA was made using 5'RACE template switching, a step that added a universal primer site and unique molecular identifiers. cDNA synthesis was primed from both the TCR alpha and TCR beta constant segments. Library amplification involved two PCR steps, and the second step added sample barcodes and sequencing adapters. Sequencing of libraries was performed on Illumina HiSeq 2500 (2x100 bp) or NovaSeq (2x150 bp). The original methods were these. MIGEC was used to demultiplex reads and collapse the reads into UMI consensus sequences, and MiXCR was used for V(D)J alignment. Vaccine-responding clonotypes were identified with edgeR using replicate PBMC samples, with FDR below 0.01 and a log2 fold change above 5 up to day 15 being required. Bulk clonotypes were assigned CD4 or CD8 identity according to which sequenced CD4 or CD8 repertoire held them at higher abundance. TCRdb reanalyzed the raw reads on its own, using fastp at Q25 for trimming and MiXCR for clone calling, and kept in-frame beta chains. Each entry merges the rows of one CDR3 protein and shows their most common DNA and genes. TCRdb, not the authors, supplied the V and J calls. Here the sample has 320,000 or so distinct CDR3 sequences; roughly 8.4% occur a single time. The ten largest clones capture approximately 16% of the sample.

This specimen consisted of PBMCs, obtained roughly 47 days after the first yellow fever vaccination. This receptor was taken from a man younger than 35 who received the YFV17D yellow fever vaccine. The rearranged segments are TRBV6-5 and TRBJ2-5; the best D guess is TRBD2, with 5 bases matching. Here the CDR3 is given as CASSYSTGLQETQYF. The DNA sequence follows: TGTGCCAGCAGTTACTCGACGGGGTTACAAGAGACCCAGTACTTC.